A selection of T cell receptor beta chains follows, all from one sample in a study of blood T cell repertoires in COVID-19. Generated by immunoSEQ multiplex PCR, the TCRdb table keeps only in-frame clones and is missing some. The sample records over 200,000 clones, 87% being singletons. Input material: PBMCs or T cells enriched from blood (not recorded which). Every receptor here comes from a young man with acute COVID-19. Both conserved end residues are part of each CDR3. The D gene is left open where the match is weak. Expanded clones are given a class, and other clones once, few, many or no size at all.

cdr3_aa | cdr3_nt | v_call | d_call | j_call | clone_size
CASSNERQGPF | TGTGCCAGCAGCAACGAGCGACAGGGACCCTTC | TRBV21-1 | NA | TRBJ1-2 | NA
CASSQGVEQPQHF | TGTGCCAGCAGCCAGGGGGTCGAGCAGCCCCAGCATTTT | TRBV27 | TRBD1 | TRBJ1-5 | NA
CASRLRREGDNEQFF | TGTGCCAGCCGTCTGAGACGGGAGGGAGACAATGAGCAGTTCTTC | TRBV18 | TRBD2 | TRBJ2-1 | few
CAWSKGTSGHEQYF | TGTGCCTGGAGTAAGGGGACTAGCGGCCACGAGCAGTACTTC | TRBV30 | TRBD2 | TRBJ2-7 | NA
CASSLHRGIEYGYTF | TGTGCCAGCAGCCTCCACAGGGGGATAGAATATGGCTACACCTTC | TRBV11-3 | TRBD1 | TRBJ1-2 | once
CASSLEGASTGELFF | TGTGCCAGCAGCTTAGAGGGGGCAAGCACCGGGGAGCTGTTTTTT | TRBV11-3 | NA | TRBJ2-2 | NA
CASSLVPSGSYEQYF | TGTGCCAGCAGCTTAGTCCCTAGCGGTTCCTACGAGCAGTACTTC | TRBV7-3 | TRBD2 | TRBJ2-7 | NA
CAWTPGEETQYF | TGTGCCTGGACCCCCGGAGAAGAGACCCAGTACTTC | TRBV30 | NA | TRBJ2-5 | NA
CASSLMGSSYNSPLHF | TGTGCCAGCAGTCTTATGGGGAGCTCCTATAATTCACCCCTCCACTTT | TRBV28 | NA | TRBJ1-6 | few
CASSYTGGWNTEAFF | TGTGCCAGCAGTTATACAGGGGGATGGAACACTGAAGCTTTCTTT | TRBV28 | TRBD1 | TRBJ1-1 | NA
CASSDPLAGDTDTQYF | TGCGCCAGCAGTGATCCACTAGCGGGAGATACAGATACGCAGTATTTT | TRBV10-2 | TRBD2 | TRBJ2-3 | NA
CASSYSGSLETQYF | TGTGCCAGCAGTTATAGCGGGAGCCTAGAGACCCAGTACTTC | TRBV6-2/TRBV6-3 | TRBD2 | TRBJ2-5 | NA
CASSPAGGLVSTDTQYF | TGTGCCAGCAGCCCAGCAGGGGGGCTGGTTAGCACAGATACGCAGTATTTT | TRBV4-2 | NA | TRBJ2-3 | NA
CASGGVSSYNEQFF | TGTGCCAGCGGAGGGGTAAGCTCCTACAATGAGCAGTTCTTC | TRBV2 | NA | TRBJ2-1 | NA
CASRDSYATNEKLFF | TGTGCCAGCCGGGACAGCTATGCAACTAATGAAAAACTGTTTTTT | TRBV2 | TRBD1 | TRBJ1-4 | NA
CASSYSLRDSHPGDEQFF | TGTGCCAGCAGTTACTCGCTCCGGGACTCCCATCCTGGAGATGAGCAGTTCTTC | TRBV6-2/TRBV6-3 | NA | TRBJ2-1 | NA